Below, 4 T cell receptor beta chains from the same sample are listed, as sequenced in a study of shared clonotypes between healthy human individuals (dated by TCRdb to 2018 to 2021). Library construction relied on the immunoSEQ multiplex PCR assay. TCRdb obtained this table from immuneACCESS and retained in-frame rearrangements with V and J assigned. These tables miss some clones; where compared with another copy, unresolved V genes account for less than half of the shortfall, and the remainder is unexplained. The sample includes about 1 million clones, with about 75% observed a single time. The ten largest clonotypes hold roughly 1.5% of the sample. The material sequenced was memory CD4+ T cells sorted from blood. The cell subset or site tag for this specimen amounts to: CD45RA-negative fraction. These receptors all come from a man between 18 and 35 years old in good health.

The chain combines TRBV27 with TRBJ2-3, with no clear D. The CDR3 runs to 11 residues. V dropped 5 bases and J dropped 2 bases, with 2 bases sitting between them. CDR1 and CDR2 (germline): MNHEY, SMNVEV (reference sequence). In nucleotides, the CDR3 is TGTGCCAGCAGTGACACAGATACGCAGTATTTT. This encodes CASSDTDTQYF.

The chain recombines TRBV27 with TRBJ2-2; 8 bases are a match to TRBD2. The CDR3 covers 13 residues. V shed 6 bases and J 5 bases; nucleotides not matched to a gene: 2. From germline, CDR1 is MNHEY and CDR2 SMNVEV (reference sequence). For the CDR3, the DNA is TGTGCCAGCAGGGGCGGGGGGACCGGGGAGCTGTTTTTT. Amino acids: CASRGGGTGELFF.

This clone was found a few times. The CDR3 DNA is TGTGCCAGCCTAGACAACAACTATGGCTACACCTTC. Translating it yields CASLDNNYGYTF. This chain uses TRBV7-9 with TRBJ1-2, with D uncertain. From germline, CDR1 is SEHNR and CDR2 FQNEAQ (reference sequence). The CDR3 is made up of 12 amino acids. The V gene lost 8 bases and the J gene lost 2 bases, with 9 bases spanning the gap.

This clone came up a few times. J is TRBJ1-4 and V is TRBV7-9, with no clear D. Trimming left V 5 bases short and J 0 bases short, with 10 bases between. Germline assignment: CDR1 SEHNR and CDR2 FQNEAQ (reference sequence). The CDR3 consists of 15 residues. This chain's CDR3 is CASSQGLATNEKLFF. In DNA form, the CDR3 reads TGTGCCAGCAGCCAAGGACTCGCAACTAATGAAAAACTGTTTTTT.